This TCR beta chain appears in the sequencing data of a study of chemoradiotherapy in HPV16-positive cancers. Whole-study findings and limits: The functional HPV-specific definition rests on just a couple of HPV16-positive patients. For HPV16-positive patients, expanding HPV-responsive T cells associated with longer recurrence-free survival. Candidate HPV-specific clones and E7-related TCR motifs grew in tumor during treatment.

Per germline, CDR1 SGHDT and CDR2 YYEEEE. J lost 3 bases, V lost 4 bases, and 8 bases had no gene match. This CDR3 is 15 amino acids long. About this clone: No antigen is known for it.

Only in-frame clones appear in the TCRdb table, and some are missing; sequencing was by immunoSEQ multiplex PCR. Among approximately 35,000 clones listed, about 90% were seen once. Over chemoradiotherapy, repertoires were sampled more than once. The specimen was blood, collected from a patient who underwent chemoradiotherapy. This receptor was obtained from a human donor with HPV-associated anogenital cancer. The rearrangement uses TRBV5-6 and TRBJ2-3; 7 bases are shared with TRBD2. CDR3 sequence (DNA): TGTGCCAGCAGCACCTGGCCAGCGGGGACAGATACGCAGTATTTT. Its translation: CASSTWPAGTDTQYF.